The sequence of this T cell receptor (beta chain) was determined in a study of Ad26.COV2.S vaccination and SARS-CoV-2 variants. Treatment given: 15 to 20 received Ad26.COV2.S at low or high dose, single or two shots; about 5 received placebo; per-sample allocation not given. Sampling occurred on day 63 after the first vaccine or placebo injection. The vaccine antigen was prefusion-stabilized Wuhan SARS-CoV-2 spike. The CDR3 loop spans 17 amino acids. Trimming took off 4 bases at V and 7 bases at J, with 22 bases between the two ends. Germline CDR1 and CDR2: MGHRA and YSYEKL. In its sample, this clone was seen a few times. Its antigen is unidentified. Method: immunoSEQ multiplex PCR; TCRdb's copy keeps in-frame clones and lacks some. The sample comprises approximately 420,000 clones, approximately 86% of which are singletons, and 3.5% rests with the top ten. Study-wide results and caveats: Comparable non-spike TCR breadth was observed in vaccine and placebo recipients.

This sample comprised peripheral blood, obtained in a trial of Ad26.COV2.S vaccine versus placebo. This rearrangement joins TRBV4-1 to TRBJ1-4, with D possibly being TRBD1 (5 bases). The TCR was taken from a person between 18 and 65 years old who received the Ad26.COV2.S COVID-19 vaccine or a placebo. CDR3 region: CASSPRGEPRWGEKLFF. In DNA, the CDR3 is TGCGCCAGCAGCCCCCGAGGGGAGCCGCGATGGGGTGAAAAACTGTTTTTT.